A single sample gave rise to the 20 T cell receptor beta chains below, sequenced in a study of T cell clonality in common variable immunodeficiency (dated by TCRdb to the mid-2010s). Receptor amplification or capture employed the immunoSEQ multiplex PCR assay. This is the immuneACCESS table as TCRdb keeps it, with only in-frame sequences that have V and J called. A part of the clones is gone; compared with another copy, unresolved V genes explain less than half, and the rest is unexplained. In this sample the table shows about 81,000 clones, and no singletons are among them. The ten biggest clones cover approximately 0.8% of the sample. Input material: peripheral blood mononuclear cells. These receptor sequences come from a person aged 18-69 years in good health.

At least ten counts were recorded for this clone. The read terminates 3 residues ahead of where the CDR3 ends, so the germline J gene completes it. This chain connects TRBV5-4 to TRBJ2-7; D might be TRBD1 (6 bases). V was clipped by 2 bases and J by 1 base, with 10 bases between them. CDR3 length: 14 residues. Germline V gene lookup returns CDR1 SGHNT and CDR2 YYREEE (reference sequence). The covered CDR3 bases are TGTGCCAGCAGCTTTAAACAGGGATCCTACGAG. Translation: CASSFKQGSYE. From start to end, the CDR3 is CASSFKQGSYEQYF.

At least ten counts were recorded for this clone. Read coverage stops 3 residues before the CDR3 terminus; the germline J gene supplies the remainder. This chain uses TRBV14 with TRBJ2-3, with D uncertain. This CDR3 spans 13 amino acids. Germline lookup yields CDR1 SGHDN and CDR2 FVKESK. The V and J ends lost 4 bases and 2 bases respectively, with 7 bases between them. Here the CDR3 reads CASSPELTDTQYF. The CDR3 bases that were read are TGTGCCAGCAGCCCAGAACTCACAGATACG.

Ten or more counts support this clone. The read ends 3 residues before the CDR3 terminus; that terminus is restored from the germline J gene. The chain joins TRBV19 to TRBJ1-4, with D tentatively TRBD1 (5 bases). Deletions cut 4 bases from V and 2 bases from J, with 17 bases between. The CDR3 totals 17 residues. Germline V gene data show CDR1 as LNHDA and CDR2 as SQIVND (reference sequence). This CDR3 reads CASSRQPARGTNEKLFF. CDR3 DNA (partial): TGTGCCAGTAGTAGGCAGCCAGCCCGGGGGACTAATGAAAAA.

This clone occurred many times. The read ends 3 residues early relative to the CDR3; the germline J gene fills the gap. The V call is TRBV12-3 or TRBV12-4, the J call TRBJ1-5; 7 nucleotides align to TRBD1. The CDR3 is 14 amino acids. V dropped 7 bases and J dropped 6; count of bases not matched to a gene: 9. CDR3 loop: CASTLQGGSQPQHF. The part of the CDR3 DNA that was read is TGTGCCAGCACCCTCCAAGGGGGCAGTCAGCCC.

This clone was seen ten or more times. The read gets to within 3 residues of the CDR3 end, and the germline J gene fills in the rest. The J gene is TRBJ2-2, the V gene TRBV5-1, with 7 bases fitting TRBD2. The CDR3 has 16 residues. Germline CDR1 and CDR2: SGHRS and YFSETQ. V lost 5 bases, J lost 3 bases, and 10 bases stayed unmatched. This chain's CDR3 is CASSLQRDLDTGELFF. The part of the CDR3 DNA that was read is TGCGCCAGCAGTCTACAGCGGGACCTTGACACCGGGGAG.

This clone was seen at least ten times. Read data end 3 residues before the CDR3 end; the end is taken from the germline J gene. This rearrangement joins TRBV20-1 to TRBJ2-1; possibly TRBD2 for D (6 bases). Per germline, CDR1 DFQATT and CDR2 SNEGSKA (reference sequence). The CDR3 has 14 residues. V was pared by 5 bases and J by 3 bases, with 14 bases between. The part of the CDR3 DNA that was read is TGCAGTGCTGGGCGACTAGGGGTCTACAATGAG. It specifies CSAGRLGVYNE. Given in full, the CDR3 is CSAGRLGVYNEQFF.

This clone came up many times. With the read ending 3 residues before the CDR3 end, the germline J gene is used to fill in that end. The chain is built from TRBV6-1 and TRBJ2-1; the match to TRBD1 covers 8 bases. V shed 3 bases and J 6 bases; nucleotides not matched to a gene: 7. The V gene's germline CDR1 is MNHNS and CDR2 SASEGT. The CDR3 has 15 residues. Incomplete CDR3 DNA: TGTGCCAGCAGTGAGATTTTCGACAGGGGCAATGAG. This translates into CASSEIFDRGNE. The whole CDR3 reads CASSEIFDRGNEQFF.

At least ten counts were recorded for this clone. The DNA ends 3 residues before the CDR3 does, and the rest of the CDR3 is filled in from the germline J gene. The chain is built from TRBV19 and TRBJ1-5; D is perhaps TRBD1 (5 bases). Germline-derived CDR1 and CDR2 are LNHDA and SQIVND (reference sequence). The CDR3 spans 15 residues. V shed 5 bases and J shed 4 bases, with 15 bases lying between them. The part of the CDR3 DNA that was read is TGTGCCAGTAGTGGCGGCCAAGGGACTAATCAGCCC. Encoded protein: CASSGGQGTNQP. The whole CDR3 sequence reads CASSGGQGTNQPQHF.

This clone showed up many times. Read data end 3 residues before the CDR3 end; the end is taken from the germline J gene. This sequence joins TRBV5-1 and TRBJ2-5, with a possible D match to TRBD1 (5 bases). This CDR3 contains 15 residues. Deletions cut 0 bases from V and 4 bases from J, with 13 bases between. Per germline, CDR1 SGHRS and CDR2 YFSETQ. The part of the CDR3 DNA that was read is TGCGCCAGCAGCTTGGTTCAGGGCGTGAGAGAGACC. Translated: CASSLVQGVRET. The full-length CDR3 reads as CASSLVQGVRETQYF.

This clone was counted ten times or more. The CDR3 goes on 3 residues after the read ends, and that part is filled in from the germline J gene. The chain carries TRBV19 and TRBJ1-2; TRBD1 might be the D (6 bases). The CDR3 has 15 amino acids. Germline CDR1 reads LNHDA; CDR2 reads SQIVND (reference sequence). V was shortened by 7 bases and J by 3 bases, with 18 bases between the two germline ends. CDR3 amino acids: CASNPRETGYYGYTF. The part of the CDR3 DNA that was read is TGTGCCAGTAACCCTAGAGAGACAGGTTACTATGGC.

This clone was recorded at least ten times. The read falls 3 residues short of the CDR3 end, and the missing part is taken from the germline J gene. The rearrangement uses TRBV19 and TRBJ2-7, with D hard to call. Germline V gives CDR1 LNHDA, CDR2 SQIVND (reference sequence). CDR3 length: 11 residues. Trimming removed 5 bases from V and 5 bases from J, with 7 bases in between. The CDR3 region is CASSPPDEQYF. The covered CDR3 bases are TGTGCCAGTAGTCCTCCCGACGAG.

This clone was counted ten times or more. Coverage ceases 3 residues before the CDR3 finishes, and the germline J gene fills in the end. The chain is built from TRBV6-2 or TRBV6-3 and TRBJ2-1; 7 nucleotides align to TRBD2. Germline lookup yields CDR1 MNHEY and CDR2 SVGEGT. V trimming: 2 bases; J trimming: 2 bases; junction bases outside the gene matches: 3. The CDR3 has 15 amino acids. Incomplete CDR3 DNA: TGTGCCAGCAGTTACGGCGGGAGCCCCTACAATGAG. Translating it yields CASSYGGSPYNE. The full CDR3 sequence reads CASSYGGSPYNEQFF.

This clone has more than one count but fewer than ten. The CDR3 end is not reached by the read, which stops 3 residues before it; the germline J gene fills it in. The J gene is TRBJ2-1, the V gene TRBV20-1; TRBD2 aligns across 8 bases. Germline V gene lookup returns CDR1 DFQATT and CDR2 SNEGSKA (reference sequence). The CDR3 sequence is 17 residues long. V was clipped by 3 bases and J by 0 bases; unmatched bases: 10. The covered CDR3 bases are TGCAGTGCTAGGGGCCGGGGGGGGTGGGGCTCCTACAATGAG. It codes for CSARGRGGWGSYNE. The entire CDR3 is CSARGRGGWGSYNEQFF.

This clone was counted ten times or more. The read comes to an end 3 residues before the CDR3 does, leaving the germline J gene to fill in the end. This sequence joins TRBV18 and TRBJ1-2; the D gene is possibly TRBD1 (6 bases). The CDR3 length is 14 residues. Germline lookup yields CDR1 KGHSH and CDR2 LQKENI. Trimming removed 3 bases at V and 6 bases at J, with 14 bases between. The CDR3 DNA, read in part, is TGTGCCAGCTCACCCAGGGGATTGACAGATGGC. As protein: CASSPRGLTDG. The CDR3 in full is CASSPRGLTDGYTF.

This clone was picked up many times. The read ends 3 residues before the CDR3 terminus; that terminus is restored from the germline J gene. The chain is built from TRBV6-1 and TRBJ2-3; no firm D call. The CDR3 contains 14 residues. V was shortened by 1 base and J by 3 bases, with 8 bases between the two germline ends. The germline CDR1 and CDR2 sequences are MNHNS and SASEGT. The part of the CDR3 DNA that was read is TGTGCCAGCAGTGAAGGGTCTAGGACAGATACG. It encodes CASSEGSRTDT. The whole CDR3 protein reads CASSEGSRTDTQYF.

This clone was found a few times. The read stops 3 residues short of the end of the CDR3; the missing end is completed from the germline J gene. The J gene is TRBJ1-5, the V gene TRBV19; TRBD1 matches 7 bases. J was trimmed by 4 bases and V by 1 base; bases with no gene match: 4. The V gene's germline CDR1 is LNHDA and CDR2 SQIVND (reference sequence). CDR3 length equals 15 residues. CDR3 bases read: TGTGCCAGTAGTATAGGGTCGGGACAGAATCAGCCC. Translating it yields CASSIGSGQNQP. The full CDR3 protein reads CASSIGSGQNQPQHF. Based on the CDR3 plus reference TRBV19 and TRBJ1-5, the full variable domain is DGGITQSPKYLFRKEGQNVTLSCEQNLNHDAMYWYRQDPGQGLRLIYYSQIVNDFQKGDIAEGYSVSREKKESFPLTVTSAQKNPTAFYLCASSIGSGQNQPQHFGDGTRLSIL.

With respect to this clone: The CDR3 is cut off 3 residues early in the read; its end comes from the germline J gene. The chain carries TRBV7-8 and TRBJ1-2; D might be TRBD1 (6 bases). Germline-derived CDR1 and CDR2 are SGHVS and FQNEAQ. The CDR3 spans 15 residues. Trimming removed 1 base from V and 6 bases from J, with 15 bases in between. The CDR3 loop reads CASSLDRVTQHGYTF. The CDR3 bases that were read are TGTGCCAGCAGCTTAGACAGGGTAACTCAACATGGC.

This clone was counted between two and nine times. One end of the junction varies from germline; a read error may be responsible. The read finishes 3 residues shy of the CDR3 end, and the germline J gene is used to complete it. The V call is TRBV7-8, the J call TRBJ2-4; D possibly corresponds to TRBD1 (5 bases). Germline lookup yields CDR1 SGHVS and CDR2 FQNEAQ. The CDR3 consists of 17 residues. CDR3: CASSTPSEGVAKSIQYF. The DNA read from the CDR3 is TGTGCCAGCAGCACACCGTCCGAAGGGGTAGCCAAAAGCATT.

This clone showed up many times. The CDR3 end is not reached by the read, which stops 3 residues before it; the germline J gene fills it in. The chain couples TRBV7-2 to TRBJ1-5; D is uncertain. The CDR3 sequence is 13 residues long. V was trimmed by 5 bases and J by 5 bases, leaving 10 bases between them. Germline V gene lookup returns CDR1 SGHTA and CDR2 FQGNSA. The CDR3 loop reads CASSPRTDQPQHF. CDR3 bases read: TGTGCCAGCAGCCCCCGTACTGATCAGCCC.

This clone appeared many times. The CDR3 end is not reached by the read, which stops 3 residues before it; the germline J gene fills it in. The rearrangement uses TRBV20-1 and TRBJ2-7; D uncertain. Germline V gene lookup returns CDR1 DFQATT and CDR2 SNEGSKA (reference sequence). V lost 5 bases to trimming and J lost 5 bases, with 13 bases between them. The CDR3 has 12 amino acids. CDR3 region: CSADLGSNEQYF. Partial CDR3 DNA: TGCAGTGCTGATCTAGGTAGCAACGAG.